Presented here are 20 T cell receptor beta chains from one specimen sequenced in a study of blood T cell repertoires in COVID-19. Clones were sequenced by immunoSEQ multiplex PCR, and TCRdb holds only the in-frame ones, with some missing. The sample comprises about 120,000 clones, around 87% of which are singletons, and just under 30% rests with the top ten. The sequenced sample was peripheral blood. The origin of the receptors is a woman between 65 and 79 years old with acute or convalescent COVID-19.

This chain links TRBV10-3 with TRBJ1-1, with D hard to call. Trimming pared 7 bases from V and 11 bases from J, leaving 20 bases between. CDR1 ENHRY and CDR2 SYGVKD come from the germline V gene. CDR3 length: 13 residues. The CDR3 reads CAIKSVATFLAFF. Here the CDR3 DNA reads TGTGCCATCAAAAGCGTCGCCACATTTCTTGCTTTCTTT.

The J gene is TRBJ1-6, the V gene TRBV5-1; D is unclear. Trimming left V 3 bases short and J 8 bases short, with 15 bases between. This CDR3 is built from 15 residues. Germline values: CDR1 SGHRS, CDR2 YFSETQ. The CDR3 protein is CASSYLGRGDSPLHF. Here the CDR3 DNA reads TGCGCCAGCAGCTACCTAGGACGGGGAGATTCACCCCTCCACTTT.

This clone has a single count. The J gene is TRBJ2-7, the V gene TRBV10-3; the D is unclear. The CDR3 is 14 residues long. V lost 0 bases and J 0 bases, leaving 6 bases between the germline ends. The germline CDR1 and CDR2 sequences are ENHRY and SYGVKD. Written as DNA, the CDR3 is TGTGCCATCAGTGAGTCGGTCGGCTCCTACGAGCAGTACTTC. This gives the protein CAISESVGSYEQYF.

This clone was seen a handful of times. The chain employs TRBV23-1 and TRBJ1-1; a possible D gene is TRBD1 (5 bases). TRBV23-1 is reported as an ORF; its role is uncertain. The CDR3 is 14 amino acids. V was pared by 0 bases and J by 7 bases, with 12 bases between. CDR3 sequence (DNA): TGCGCCAGCAGTCAATCGGGTCCTCAGGGTGAAGCTTTCTTT. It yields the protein CASSQSGPQGEAFF.

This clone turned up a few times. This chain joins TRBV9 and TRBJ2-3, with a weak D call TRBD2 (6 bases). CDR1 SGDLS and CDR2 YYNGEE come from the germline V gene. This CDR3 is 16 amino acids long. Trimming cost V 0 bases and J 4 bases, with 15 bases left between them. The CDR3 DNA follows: TGTGCCAGCAGCGTAGATCGGACTACCGTGGCAGATACGCAGTATTTT. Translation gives CASSVDRTTVADTQYF.

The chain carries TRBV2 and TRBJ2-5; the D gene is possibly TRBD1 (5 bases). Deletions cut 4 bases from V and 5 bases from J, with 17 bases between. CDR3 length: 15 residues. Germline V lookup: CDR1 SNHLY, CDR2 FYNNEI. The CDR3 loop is CASSVNQGERETQYF. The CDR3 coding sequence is TGTGCCAGCAGTGTCAATCAGGGTGAGAGGGAGACCCAGTACTTC.

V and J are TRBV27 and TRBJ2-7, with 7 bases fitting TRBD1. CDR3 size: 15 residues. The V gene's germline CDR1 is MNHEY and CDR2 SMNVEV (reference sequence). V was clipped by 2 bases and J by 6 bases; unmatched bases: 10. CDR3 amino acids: CASSLRQGERGEQYF. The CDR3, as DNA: TGTGCCAGCAGTTTAAGGCAGGGGGAGAGGGGCGAGCAGTACTTC.

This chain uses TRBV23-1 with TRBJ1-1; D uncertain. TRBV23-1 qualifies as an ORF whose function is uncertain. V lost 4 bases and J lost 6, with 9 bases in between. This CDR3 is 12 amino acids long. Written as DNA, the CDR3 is TGCGCCAGCAGTCGCGGGATATCTGAAGCTTTCTTT. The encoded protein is CASSRGISEAFF.

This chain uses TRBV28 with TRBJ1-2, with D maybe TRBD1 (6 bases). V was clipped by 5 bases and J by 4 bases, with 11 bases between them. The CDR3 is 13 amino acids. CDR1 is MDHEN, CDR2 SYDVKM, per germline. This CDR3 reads CASSRGQTYGYTF. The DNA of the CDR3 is TGTGCCAGCAGTCGTGGACAGACCTATGGCTACACCTTC.

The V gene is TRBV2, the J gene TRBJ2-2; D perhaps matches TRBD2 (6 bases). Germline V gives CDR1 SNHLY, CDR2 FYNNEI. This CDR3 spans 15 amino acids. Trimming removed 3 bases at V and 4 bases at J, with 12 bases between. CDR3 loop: CASSEWLGGTGELFF. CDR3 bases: TGTGCCAGCAGTGAGTGGCTGGGGGGCACCGGGGAGCTGTTTTTT.

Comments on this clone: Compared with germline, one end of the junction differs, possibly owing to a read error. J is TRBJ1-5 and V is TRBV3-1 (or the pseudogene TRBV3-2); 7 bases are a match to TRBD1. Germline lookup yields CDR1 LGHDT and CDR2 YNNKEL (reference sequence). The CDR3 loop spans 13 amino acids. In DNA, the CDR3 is TGTGCCAGCAGTCAAGGGGGCCGTCAGCCCCAGCATTTT. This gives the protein CASSQGGRQPQHF.

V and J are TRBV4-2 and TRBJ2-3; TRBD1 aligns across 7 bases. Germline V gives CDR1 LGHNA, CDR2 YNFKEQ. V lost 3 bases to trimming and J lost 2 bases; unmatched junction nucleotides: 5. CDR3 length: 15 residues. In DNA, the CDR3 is TGTGCCAGCAGCCAGAGACAGGGTTTCACAGATACGCAGTATTTT. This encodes CASSQRQGFTDTQYF.

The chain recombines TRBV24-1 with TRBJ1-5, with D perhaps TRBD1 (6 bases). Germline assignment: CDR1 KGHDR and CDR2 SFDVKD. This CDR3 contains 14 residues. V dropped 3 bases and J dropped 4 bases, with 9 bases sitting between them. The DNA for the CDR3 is TGTGCCACCAGTGATGCAACAGGGAATCAGCCCCAGCATTTT. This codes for CATSDATGNQPQHF.

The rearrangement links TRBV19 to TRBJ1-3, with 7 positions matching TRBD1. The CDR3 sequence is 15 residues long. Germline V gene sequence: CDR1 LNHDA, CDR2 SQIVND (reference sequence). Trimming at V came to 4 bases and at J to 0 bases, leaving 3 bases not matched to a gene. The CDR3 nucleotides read TGTGCCAGTAGTAGAACAGGGGACTCTGGAAACACCATATATTTT. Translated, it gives CASSRTGDSGNTIYF. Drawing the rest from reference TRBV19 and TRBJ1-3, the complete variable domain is DGGITQSPKYLFRKEGQNVTLSCEQNLNHDAMYWYRQDPGQGLRLIYYSQIVNDFQKGDIAEGYSVSREKKESFPLTVTSAQKNPTAFYLCASSRTGDSGNTIYFGEGSWLTVV.

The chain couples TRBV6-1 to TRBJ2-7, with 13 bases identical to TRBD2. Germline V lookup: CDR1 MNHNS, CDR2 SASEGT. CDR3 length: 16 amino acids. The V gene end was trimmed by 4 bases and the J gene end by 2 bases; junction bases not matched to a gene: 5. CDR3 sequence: CASSVPTSGGTYEQYF. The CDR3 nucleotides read TGTGCCAGCAGTGTTCCGACTAGCGGGGGGACCTACGAGCAGTACTTC.

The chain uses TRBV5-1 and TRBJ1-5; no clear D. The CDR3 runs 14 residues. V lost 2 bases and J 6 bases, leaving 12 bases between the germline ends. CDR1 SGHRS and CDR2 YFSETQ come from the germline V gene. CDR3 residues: CASSLEGGSQPQHF. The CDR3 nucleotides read TGCGCCAGCAGCTTAGAAGGAGGTAGTCAGCCCCAGCATTTT.

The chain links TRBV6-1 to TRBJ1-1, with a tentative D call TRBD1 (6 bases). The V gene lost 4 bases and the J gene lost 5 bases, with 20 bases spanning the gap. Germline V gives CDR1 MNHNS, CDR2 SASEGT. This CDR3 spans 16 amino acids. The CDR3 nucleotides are TGTGCCAGCAGTGCCATAGGGGCTCGGCAGGGGACTGAAGCTTTCTTT. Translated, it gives CASSAIGARQGTEAFF.

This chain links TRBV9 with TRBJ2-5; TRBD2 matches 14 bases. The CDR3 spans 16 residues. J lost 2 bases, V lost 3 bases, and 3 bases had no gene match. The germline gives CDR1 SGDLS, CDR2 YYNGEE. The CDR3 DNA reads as TGTGCCAGCAGCGAACGGACTAGCGGGGGGCAAGAGACCCAGTACTTC. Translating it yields CASSERTSGGQETQYF. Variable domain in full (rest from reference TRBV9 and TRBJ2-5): DSGVTQTPKHLITATGQRVTLRCSPRSGDLSVYWYQQSLDQGLQFLIQYYNGEERAKGNILERFSAQQFPDLHSELNLSSLELGDSALYFCASSERTSGGQETQYFGPGTRLLVL.

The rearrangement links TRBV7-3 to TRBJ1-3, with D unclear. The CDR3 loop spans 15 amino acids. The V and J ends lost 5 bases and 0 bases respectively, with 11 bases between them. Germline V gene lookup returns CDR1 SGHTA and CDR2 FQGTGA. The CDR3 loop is CASSKDGSSGNTIYF. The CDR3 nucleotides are TGTGCCAGCAGCAAGGACGGGAGCTCTGGAAACACCATATATTTT.

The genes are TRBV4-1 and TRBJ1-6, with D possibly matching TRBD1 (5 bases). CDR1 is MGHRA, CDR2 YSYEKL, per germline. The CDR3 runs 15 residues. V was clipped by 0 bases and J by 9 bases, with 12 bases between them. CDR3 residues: CASSQDFQGGSPLHF. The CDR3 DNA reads TGCGCCAGCAGCCAAGATTTCCAGGGTGGTTCACCCCTCCACTTT.